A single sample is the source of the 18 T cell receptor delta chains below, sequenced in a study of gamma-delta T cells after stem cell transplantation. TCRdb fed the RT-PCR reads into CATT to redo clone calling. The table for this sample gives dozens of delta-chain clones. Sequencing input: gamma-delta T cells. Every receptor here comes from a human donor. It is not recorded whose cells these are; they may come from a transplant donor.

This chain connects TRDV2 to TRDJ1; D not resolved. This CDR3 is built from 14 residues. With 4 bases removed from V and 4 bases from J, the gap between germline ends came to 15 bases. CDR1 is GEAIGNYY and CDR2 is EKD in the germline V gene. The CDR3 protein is CACDAVLKNDKLIF. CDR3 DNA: TGTGCCTGTGATGCCGTACTGAAGAACGATAAACTCATCTTT.

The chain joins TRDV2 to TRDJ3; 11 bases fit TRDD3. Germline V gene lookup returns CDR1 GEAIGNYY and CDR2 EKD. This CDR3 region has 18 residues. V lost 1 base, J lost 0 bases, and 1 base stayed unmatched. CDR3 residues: CACDTLGDNSWDTRQMFF. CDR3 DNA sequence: TGTGCCTGTGACACACTGGGGGATAACTCCTGGGACACCCGACAGATGTTTTTC.

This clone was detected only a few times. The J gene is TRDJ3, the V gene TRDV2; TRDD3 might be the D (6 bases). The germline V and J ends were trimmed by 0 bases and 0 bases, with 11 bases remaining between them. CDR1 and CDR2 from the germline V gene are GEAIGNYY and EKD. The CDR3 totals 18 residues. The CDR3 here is CACDTWGDRSWDTRQMFF. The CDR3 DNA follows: TGTGCCTGTGACACCTGGGGGGACCGCTCCTGGGACACCCGACAGATGTTTTTC.

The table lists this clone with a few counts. The CDR3, as DNA: TGTGCCTGTGACACCGTTTCCAAACTGGGGGATACCACCGATAAACTCATCTTT. This gives the protein CACDTVSKLGDTTDKLIF. The rearrangement uses TRDV2 and TRDJ1; 12 bases align to TRDD3. The V and J ends lost 0 bases and 1 base, in that order; junction bases with no gene match: 8. The CDR3 extends over 18 amino acids. Germline V CDR1 and CDR2: GEAIGNYY, EKD.

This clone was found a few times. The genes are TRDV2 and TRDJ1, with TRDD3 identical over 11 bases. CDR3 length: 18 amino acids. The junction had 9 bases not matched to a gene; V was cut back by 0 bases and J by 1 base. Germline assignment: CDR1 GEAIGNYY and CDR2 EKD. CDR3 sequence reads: CACDTVGGYADSTDKLIF. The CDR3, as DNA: TGTGCCTGTGACACCGTTGGGGGATACGCGGATTCCACCGATAAACTCATCTTT.

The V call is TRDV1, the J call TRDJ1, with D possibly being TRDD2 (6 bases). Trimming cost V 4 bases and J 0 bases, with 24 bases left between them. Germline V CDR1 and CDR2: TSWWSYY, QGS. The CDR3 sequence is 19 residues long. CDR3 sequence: CALGGHKPFVLPYTDKLIF. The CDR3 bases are TGTGCTCTTGGGGGTCACAAGCCTTTCGTGCTTCCTTACACCGATAAACTCATCTTT.

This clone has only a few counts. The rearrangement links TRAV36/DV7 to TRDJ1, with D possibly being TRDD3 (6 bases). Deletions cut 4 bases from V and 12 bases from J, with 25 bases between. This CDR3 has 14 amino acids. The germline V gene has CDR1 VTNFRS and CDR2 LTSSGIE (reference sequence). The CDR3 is CAVRGDTNAYKVIF. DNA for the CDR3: TGTGCTGTGAGGGGGGACACAAATGCTTACAAAGTCATCTTT.

The CDR3 DNA sequence: TGTGCCTGTGACACGGCGGGCTTTCCTACTGGGGCTTATGGCGATAAACTCATCTTT. This translates into CACDTAGFPTGAYGDKLIF. J is TRDJ1 and V is TRDV2; either TRDD2 or TRDD3 may supply D (7 bases each). Germline values: CDR1 GEAIGNYY, CDR2 EKD. The V end lost 1 base, the J end lost 4 bases, and 27 bases lay between the germline ends. The CDR3 contains 19 residues.

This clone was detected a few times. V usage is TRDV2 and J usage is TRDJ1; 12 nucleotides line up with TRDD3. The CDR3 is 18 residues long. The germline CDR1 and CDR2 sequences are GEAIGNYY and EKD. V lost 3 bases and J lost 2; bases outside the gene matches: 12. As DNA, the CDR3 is TGTGCCTGTGACCCCGTACTGGGGGATACATCTGCTACCGATAAACTCATCTTT. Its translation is CACDPVLGDTSATDKLIF.

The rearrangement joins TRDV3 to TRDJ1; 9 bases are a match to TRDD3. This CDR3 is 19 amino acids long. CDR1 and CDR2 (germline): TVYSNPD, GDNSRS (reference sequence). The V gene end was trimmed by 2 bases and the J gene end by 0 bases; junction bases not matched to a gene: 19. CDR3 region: CAFPFTLVLGEEYTDKLIF. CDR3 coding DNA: TGTGCCTTTCCATTTACCCTCGTACTGGGGGAGGAGTACACCGATAAACTCATCTTT.

The CDR3 nucleotides are TGTGCCTGTGACACCGTGGGGGGCACCGATAAACTCATCTTT. It translates to CACDTVGGTDKLIF. The chain employs TRDV2 and TRDJ1; maybe TRDD3 (6 bases). This CDR3 spans 14 amino acids. Germline CDR1 and CDR2: GEAIGNYY and EKD. The V gene lost 0 bases and the J gene lost 1 base, with 8 bases spanning the gap.

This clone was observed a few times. For the CDR3, the DNA is TGTGCTCTTGGCCTCCGCCGACCCCCCCTACGGAGATGGGGGATACCCGATAAACTCATCTTT. Its translation is CALGLRRPPLRRWGIPDKLIF. The genes are TRDV1 and TRDJ1, with TRDD3 matching over 10 bases. CDR3 length: 21 residues. V lost 6 bases and J lost 3; bases outside the gene matches: 25. Germline loops: CDR1 TSWWSYY, CDR2 QGS.

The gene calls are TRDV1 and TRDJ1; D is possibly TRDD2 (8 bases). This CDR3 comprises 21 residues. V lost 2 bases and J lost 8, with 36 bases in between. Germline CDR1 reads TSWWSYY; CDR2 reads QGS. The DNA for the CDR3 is TGTGCTCTTGGGGAAACTGTCTTCCTACTTCCACTGGGGTCTACCTGGGGCAAACTCATCTTT. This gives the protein CALGETVFLLPLGSTWGKLIF.

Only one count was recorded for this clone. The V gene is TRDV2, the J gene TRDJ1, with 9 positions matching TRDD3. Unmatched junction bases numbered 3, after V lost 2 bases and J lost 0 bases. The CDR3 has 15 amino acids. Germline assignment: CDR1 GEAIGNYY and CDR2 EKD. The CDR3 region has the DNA TGTGCCTGTGACAGACTGGGGGACAACACCGATAAACTCATCTTT. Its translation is CACDRLGDNTDKLIF.

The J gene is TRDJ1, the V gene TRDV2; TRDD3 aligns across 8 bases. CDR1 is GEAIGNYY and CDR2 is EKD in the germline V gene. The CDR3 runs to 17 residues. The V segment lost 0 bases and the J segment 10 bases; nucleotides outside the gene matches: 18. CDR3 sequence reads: CACDTVGGGSPAGLLIF. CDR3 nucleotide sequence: TGTGCCTGTGACACCGTCGGTGGGGGATCGCCCGCGGGGTTACTCATCTTT.

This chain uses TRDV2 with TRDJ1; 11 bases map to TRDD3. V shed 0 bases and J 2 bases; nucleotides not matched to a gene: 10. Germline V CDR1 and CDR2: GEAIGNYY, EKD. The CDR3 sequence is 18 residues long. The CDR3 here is CACDTVDHGGYATDKLIF. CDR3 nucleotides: TGTGCCTGTGACACCGTGGACCATGGGGGATACGCTACCGATAAACTCATCTTT.

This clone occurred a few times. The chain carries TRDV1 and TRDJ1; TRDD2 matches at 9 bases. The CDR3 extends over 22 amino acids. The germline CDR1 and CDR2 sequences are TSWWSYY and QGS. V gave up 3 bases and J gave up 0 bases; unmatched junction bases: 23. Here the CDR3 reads CALGETKAFLPRWGPYTDKLIF. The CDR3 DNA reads TGTGCTCTTGGGGAGACGAAGGCCTTCCTACCCCGGTGGGGGCCATACACCGATAAACTCATCTTT.

The CDR3 spells CACDPAEGDSYTDKLIF. The CDR3 DNA follows: TGTGCCTGTGACCCCGCCGAGGGGGATTCGTACACCGATAAACTCATCTTT. The V call is TRDV2, the J call TRDJ1; 7 nucleotides match TRDD3. The CDR3 sequence is 17 residues long. Germline trimming cut 3 bases from V and 0 bases from J; bases unmatched to any gene: 12. Germline V CDR1 and CDR2: GEAIGNYY, EKD.